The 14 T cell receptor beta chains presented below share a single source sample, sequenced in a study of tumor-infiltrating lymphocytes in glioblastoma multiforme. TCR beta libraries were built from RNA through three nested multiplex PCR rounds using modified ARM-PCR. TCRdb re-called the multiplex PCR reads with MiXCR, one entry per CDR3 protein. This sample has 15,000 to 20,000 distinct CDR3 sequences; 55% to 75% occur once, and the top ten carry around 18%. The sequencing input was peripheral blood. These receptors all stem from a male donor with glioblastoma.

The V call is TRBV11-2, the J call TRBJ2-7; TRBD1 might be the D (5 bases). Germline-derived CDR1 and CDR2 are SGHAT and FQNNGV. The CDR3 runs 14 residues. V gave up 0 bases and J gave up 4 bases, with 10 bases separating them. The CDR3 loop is CASSLEVGAYEQYF. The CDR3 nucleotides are TGTGCCAGCAGCTTAGAGGTTGGGGCGTACGAGCAGTACTTC. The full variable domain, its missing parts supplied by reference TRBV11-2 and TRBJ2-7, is EAGVAQSPRYKIIEKRQSVAFWCNPISGHATLYWYQQILGQGPKLLIQFQNNGVVDDSQLPKDRFSAERLKGVDSTLKIQPAKLEDSAVYLCASSLEVGAYEQYFGPGTRLTVT.

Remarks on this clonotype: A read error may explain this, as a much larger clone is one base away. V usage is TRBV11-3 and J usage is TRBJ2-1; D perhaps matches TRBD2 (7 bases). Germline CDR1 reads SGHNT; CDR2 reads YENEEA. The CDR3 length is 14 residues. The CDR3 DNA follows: TGTACCAGCGTCGTTGGGGGGGCCCTGAGGGAACAGTTCTTC. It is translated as CTSVVGGALREQFF.

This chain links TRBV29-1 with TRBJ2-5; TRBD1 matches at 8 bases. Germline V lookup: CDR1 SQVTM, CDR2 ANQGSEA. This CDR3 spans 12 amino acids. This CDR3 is CNSRGLEETQYF. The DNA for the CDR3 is TGCAACTCCAGGGGGCTTGAAGAGACCCAGTACTTC.

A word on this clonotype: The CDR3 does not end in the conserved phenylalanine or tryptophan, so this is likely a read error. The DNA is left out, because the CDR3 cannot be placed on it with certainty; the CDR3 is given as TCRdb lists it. The CDR3 here is CSAPRQPQETQHV. The gene calls are TRBV20-1 and TRBJ2-5; no check of the table's D call, TRBD1, against the DNA was made. The germline V gene encodes CDR1 DFQATT and CDR2 SNEGSKA (reference sequence). The CDR3 spans 13 amino acids, including both terminal residues.

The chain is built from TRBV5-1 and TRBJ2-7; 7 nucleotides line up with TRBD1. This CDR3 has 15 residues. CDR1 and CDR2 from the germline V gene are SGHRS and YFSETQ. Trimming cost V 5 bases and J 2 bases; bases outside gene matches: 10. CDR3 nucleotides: TGCGCCAGCAGGACAACCGGGACAGACCCCTACGAGCAGTACTTC. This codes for CASRTTGTDPYEQYF.

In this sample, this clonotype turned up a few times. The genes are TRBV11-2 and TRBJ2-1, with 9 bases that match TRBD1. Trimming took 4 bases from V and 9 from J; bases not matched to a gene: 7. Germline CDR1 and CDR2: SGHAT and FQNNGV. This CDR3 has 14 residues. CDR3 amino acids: CASSSGTGKGEQFF. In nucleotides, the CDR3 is TGTGCCAGCAGCTCCGGGACAGGGAAGGGTGAGCAGTTCTTC.

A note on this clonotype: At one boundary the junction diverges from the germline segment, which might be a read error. This CDR3 reads CDSRFGTSGANEQFF. The CDR3, as DNA: TGTGACAGCAGATTCGGGACTAGCGGGGCAAATGAGCAGTTCTTC. The rearrangement links TRBV11-1 to TRBJ2-1; 13 bases align to TRBD2. Germline V gives CDR1 SGHAT, CDR2 FQDESV (reference sequence). This CDR3 has 15 amino acids.

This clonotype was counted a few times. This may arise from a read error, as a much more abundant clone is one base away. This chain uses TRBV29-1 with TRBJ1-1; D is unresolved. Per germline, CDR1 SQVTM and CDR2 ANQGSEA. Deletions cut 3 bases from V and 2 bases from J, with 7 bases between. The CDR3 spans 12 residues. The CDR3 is CSVEGANTEAFF. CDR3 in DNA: TGCAGCGTTGAGGGAGCCAACACTGAAGCTTTCTTT. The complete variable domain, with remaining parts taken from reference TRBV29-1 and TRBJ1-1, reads SAVISQKPSRDICQRGTSLTIQCQVDSQVTMMFWYRQQPGQSLTLIATANQGSEATYESGFVIDKFPISRPNLTFSTLTVSNMSPEDSSIYLCSVEGANTEAFFGQGTRLTVV.

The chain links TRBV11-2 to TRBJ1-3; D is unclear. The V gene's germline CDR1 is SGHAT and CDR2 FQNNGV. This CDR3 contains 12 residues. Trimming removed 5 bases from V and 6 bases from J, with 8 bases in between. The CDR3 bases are TGTGCCAGCAGCCGAAACGCAAACACCATATATTTT. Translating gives CASSRNANTIYF.

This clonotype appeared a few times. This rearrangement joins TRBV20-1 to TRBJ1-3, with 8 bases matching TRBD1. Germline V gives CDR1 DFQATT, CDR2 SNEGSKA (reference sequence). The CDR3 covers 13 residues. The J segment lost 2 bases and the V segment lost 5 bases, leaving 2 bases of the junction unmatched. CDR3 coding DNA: TGCAGTGCTCCACAGGGGGCTGGAAACACCATATATTTT. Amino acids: CSAPQGAGNTIYF.

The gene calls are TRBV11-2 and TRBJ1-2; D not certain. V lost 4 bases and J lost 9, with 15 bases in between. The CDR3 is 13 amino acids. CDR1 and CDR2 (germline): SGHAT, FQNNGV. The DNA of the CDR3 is TGTGCCAGCAGCTCCGGATTGGGCAATTGCTACACCTTC. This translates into CASSSGLGNCYTF.

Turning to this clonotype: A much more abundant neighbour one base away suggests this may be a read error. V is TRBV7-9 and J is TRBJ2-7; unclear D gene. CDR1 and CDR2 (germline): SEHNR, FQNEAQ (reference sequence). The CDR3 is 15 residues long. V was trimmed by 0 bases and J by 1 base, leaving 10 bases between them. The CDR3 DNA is TGTGCCAGCAGCTTAGCGACCAGGCAATCCTACGAGCAGTACTTC. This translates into CASSLATRQSYEQYF.

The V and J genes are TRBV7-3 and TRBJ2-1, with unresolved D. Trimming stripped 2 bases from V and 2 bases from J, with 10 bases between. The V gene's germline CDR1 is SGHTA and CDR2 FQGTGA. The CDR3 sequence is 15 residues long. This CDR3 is CASSLSGFTYNEQFF. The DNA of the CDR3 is TGTGCCAGCAGCTTATCAGGTTTCACCTACAATGAGCAGTTCTTC.

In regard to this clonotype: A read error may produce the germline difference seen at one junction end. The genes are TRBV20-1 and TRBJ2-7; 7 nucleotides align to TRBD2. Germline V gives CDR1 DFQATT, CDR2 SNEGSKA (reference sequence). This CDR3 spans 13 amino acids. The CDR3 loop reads CSAPTPRDYERCF. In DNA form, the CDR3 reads TGCAGTGCCCCTACTCCACGGGACTACGAGCGGTGCTTC.